This T cell receptor beta chain derives from a study of blood T cell repertoires in COVID-19. About the research overall: Specimens from acute and convalescent COVID-19 originated in the United States, Italy and Spain. The analysed material was cDNA or gDNA that came from T cells, B-cell-depleted T cells, or PBMCs.

The CDR3 is 14 residues long. V lost 4 bases, J lost 9 bases, and 10 bases stayed unmatched. Germline lookup yields CDR1 PRHDT and CDR2 FYEKMQ (reference sequence). Authors' processing steps: The assay estimated nucleated cells by amplifying reference gene primers. Assay: immunoSEQ multiplex PCR; the TCRdb copy retains only in-frame clones and omits some. V, J and clone size reflect that table, while D and trimming were determined from the DNA. The sample includes a few hundred thousand clones, under 90% seen only once; the top ten take approximately 12%. Seattle's cohort entered during active infection and was followed longitudinally.

This receptor was obtained from a woman aged 25 to 39 with COVID-19, enrolled during active disease. The chain links TRBV13 to TRBJ2-5; 8 nucleotides line up with TRBD1. The sequencing input was peripheral blood. The CDR3 DNA is TGTGCCAGCAGCTCAGGGGGCGGGGCCGCGGCCCAGTACTTC. It codes for CASSSGGGAAAQYF.